What follows are 19 T cell receptor beta chains derived from one specimen sequenced in a study of CD8 T cells in ankylosing spondylitis. Each CDR3 protein gets one entry after TCRdb re-called the 5' RACE reads with MiXCR. The sample lists around 180,000 distinct CDR3 sequences; around 13% were seen once. The specimen sequenced was blood, either unsorted or a sorted T cell fraction (not recorded which). These receptor sequences come from a female donor with ankylosing spondylitis or in good health (not recorded which).

This clonotype was found many times. This chain joins TRBV10-3 and TRBJ2-1; 8 bases line up with TRBD2. V dropped 0 bases and J dropped 14; count of bases not matched to a gene: 3. Germline assignment: CDR1 ENHRY and CDR2 SYGVKD. The CDR3 runs to 12 residues. The CDR3 sequence: CAISESKREKFF. In DNA, the CDR3 is TGTGCCATCAGTGAGTCCAAGCGGGAGAAGTTCTTC.

The chain joins TRBV7-2 to TRBJ2-7; 8 bases line up with TRBD1. Germline CDR1 and CDR2: SGHTA and FQGNSA. The V and J ends lost 8 bases and 3 bases, in that order; junction bases with no gene match: 9. The CDR3 consists of 14 residues. The CDR3 protein is CASGRDRSHYEQYF. The CDR3 DNA reads as TGTGCCAGCGGGCGGGACAGGAGTCACTACGAGCAGTACTTC. Looking up the rest from reference TRBV7-2 and TRBJ2-7 gives the full variable domain: GAGVSQSPSNKVTEKGKDVELRCDPISGHTALYWYRQSLGQGLEFLIYFQGNSAPDKSGLPSDRFSAERTGGSVSTLTIQRTQQEDSAVYLCASGRDRSHYEQYFGPGTRLTVT.

This clonotype was detected only once. A much larger clone differs by one base, so this may be a read error. The chain employs TRBV7-2 and TRBJ1-2; tentative D call: TRBD1 (6 bases). CDR1 and CDR2 from the germline V gene are SGHTA and FQGNSA. CDR3 length: 14 amino acids. DNA of the CDR3: TGTGCCAGCAGCTCGACAGGAATGGACTATGGCTACCCCTTC. Translation gives CASSSTGMDYGYPF.

A few counts support this clonotype. The chain uses TRBV7-9 and TRBJ1-2, with a possible D match to TRBD1 (5 bases). CDR3 size: 16 residues. Trimming cost V 3 bases and J 2 bases, with 16 bases left between them. The germline V gene encodes CDR1 SEHNR and CDR2 FQNEAQ (reference sequence). Here the CDR3 reads CASSFRVQGSNYGYTF. The CDR3 nucleotides are TGTGCCAGCAGCTTCAGAGTTCAGGGATCCAACTATGGCTACACCTTC. Full variable domain (outside the CDR3, taken from reference TRBV7-9 and TRBJ1-2): DTGVSQNPRHKITKRGQNVTFRCDPISEHNRLYWYRQTLGQGPEFLTYFQNEAQLEKSRLLSDRFSAERPKGSFSTLEIQRTEQGDSAMYLCASSFRVQGSNYGYTFGSGTRLTVV.

The table lists this clonotype with many counts. The V gene is TRBV4-2, the J gene TRBJ2-2; 10 nucleotides align to TRBD2. V lost 5 bases and J lost 7; bases outside the gene matches: 7. The germline V gene encodes CDR1 LGHNA and CDR2 YNFKEQ. The CDR3 extends over 15 amino acids. CDR3 nucleotide sequence: TGTGCCAGCAGCTCCCTAGCGGGAGTCAGCGGGGAGCTGTTTTTT. Amino acids: CASSSLAGVSGELFF.

This clonotype has at least ten counts. This rearrangement joins TRBV5-1 to TRBJ2-3; tentatively, D is TRBD1 (7 bases). The CDR3 runs 15 residues. Germline V CDR1 and CDR2: SGHRS, YFSETQ. V lost 3 bases and J 1 base, leaving 12 bases between the germline ends. The DNA of the CDR3 is TGCGCCAGCAGCTATCAGGGGGGCGGCACAGATACGCAGTATTTT. Protein product: CASSYQGGGTDTQYF.

This clonotype turned up a few times. The chain couples TRBV28 to TRBJ2-7; 11 bases are shared with TRBD2. CDR1 is MDHEN and CDR2 is SYDVKM in the germline V gene. Unmatched junction bases numbered 7, after V lost 6 bases and J lost 6 bases. The CDR3 length is 14 residues. In DNA, the CDR3 is TGTGCCAGCAGAACTAGCGGGAGCGTTGTCGAGCAGTACTTC. This translates into CASRTSGSVVEQYF.

This rearrangement joins TRBV29-1 to TRBJ2-1; 8 bases are shared with TRBD2. The J segment lost 5 bases and the V segment lost 4 bases, leaving 4 bases of the junction unmatched. The CDR3 is made up of 13 amino acids. In germline, CDR1 is SQVTM, CDR2 ANQGSEA. The CDR3, as DNA: TGCAGCGTTGTAACGGGAGGGAACAATGAGCAGTTCTTC. Encoded protein: CSVVTGGNNEQFF.

This clonotype was seen a few times. The chain couples TRBV20-1 to TRBJ1-4; D perhaps matches TRBD1 (6 bases). Germline CDR1 DFQATT, CDR2 SNEGSKA (reference sequence). There are 13 residues in the CDR3. The V end lost 5 bases, the J end lost 7 bases, and 14 bases lay between the germline ends. The DNA of the CDR3 is TGCAGTGCTCTACAGGGAATAGGTGAAAAACTGTTTTTT. Its protein is CSALQGIGEKLFF.

This clonotype was found many times. The J gene is TRBJ2-2, the V gene TRBV12-3 or TRBV12-4; D is unclear. V was shortened by 1 base and J by 5 bases, with 2 bases between the two germline ends. The CDR3 spans 12 residues. This chain's CDR3 is CASSLETGELFF. In DNA, the CDR3 is TGTGCCAGCAGTTTAGAGACCGGGGAGCTGTTTTTT.

The chain is built from TRBV6-1 and TRBJ2-7; 7 bases are shared with TRBD1. Trimming cost V 6 bases and J 3 bases; bases outside gene matches: 5. Germline-derived CDR1 and CDR2 are MNHNS and SASEGT. CDR3 length: 13 amino acids. Written as DNA, the CDR3 is TGTGCCAGCAGCCGGGACAGAAACTACGAGCAGTACTTC. Its protein product is CASSRDRNYEQYF.

This clonotype has a count of ten or more. V gene TRBV12-3 or TRBV12-4 combines with J gene TRBJ1-2; D not certain. Trimming removed 3 bases from V and 4 bases from J, with 9 bases in between. The CDR3 covers 13 residues. CDR3 bases: TGTGCCAGCAGTTTCAGTACCGCCTATGGCTACACCTTC. Protein: CASSFSTAYGYTF.

This clonotype was found many times. The chain combines TRBV15 with TRBJ2-1; possibly TRBD2 for D (5 bases). Germline loops: CDR1 LNHNV, CDR2 YYDKDF (reference sequence). This CDR3 has 14 residues. V lost 1 base to trimming and J lost 3 bases, with 7 bases between them. This chain's CDR3 is CATSRVEGYNEQFF. CDR3 nucleotides: TGTGCCACCAGCAGAGTTGAGGGCTACAATGAGCAGTTCTTC.

This clonotype was found many times. This chain joins TRBV14 and TRBJ2-5; no clear D. CDR1 and CDR2 (germline): SGHDN, FVKESK. This CDR3 region has 13 residues. With 3 bases removed from V and 5 bases from J, the gap between germline ends came to 10 bases. CDR3 amino acids: CASSQRPRETQYF. The CDR3 DNA follows: TGTGCCAGCAGCCAGAGGCCACGGGAGACCCAGTACTTC.

This clonotype was counted only a few times. The rearrangement links TRBV4-3 to TRBJ2-1; TRBD1 might be the D (5 bases). The length of the CDR3 is 14 residues. Trimming pared 0 bases from V and 5 bases from J, leaving 8 bases between. The V gene's germline CDR1 is LGHNA and CDR2 YSLEER. The CDR3: CASSQDTGHNEQFF. The CDR3 DNA is TGCGCCAGCAGCCAAGATACAGGACACAATGAGCAGTTCTTC.

This clonotype was seen at least ten times. The chain recombines TRBV5-1 with TRBJ2-5; the match to TRBD2 covers 7 bases. This CDR3 is built from 15 residues. V was clipped by 2 bases and J by 5 bases; unmatched bases: 9. The germline CDR1 and CDR2 sequences are SGHRS and YFSETQ. CDR3 sequence reads: CASSFGVGRGETQYF. Written as DNA, the CDR3 is TGCGCCAGCAGCTTTGGAGTGGGGAGGGGCGAGACCCAGTACTTC. Supplemented by reference TRBV5-1 and TRBJ2-5, the full variable domain reads KAGVTQTPRYLIKTRGQQVTLSCSPISGHRSVSWYQQTPGQGLQFLFEYFSETQRNKGNFPGRFSGRQFSNSRSEMNVSTLELGDSALYLCASSFGVGRGETQYFGPGTRLLVL.

Ten or more counts support this clonotype. The chain couples TRBV5-1 to TRBJ1-2; no definite D call. V lost 0 bases to trimming and J lost 8 bases, with 11 bases between them. The CDR3 consists of 13 residues. Germline assignment: CDR1 SGHRS and CDR2 YFSETQ. Written as DNA, the CDR3 is TGCGCCAGCAGCTTGGGGCAACGGACGGGCTACACCTTC. Its translation is CASSLGQRTGYTF.

This clonotype was seen ten or more times. The chain is built from TRBV7-2 and TRBJ2-1; D unclear. The ends were cut back, 1 base at V and 1 base at J, with 8 bases in the middle. This CDR3 is 15 amino acids long. Germline V gene lookup returns CDR1 SGHTA and CDR2 FQGNSA. The CDR3 protein is CASSLVAVSYNEQFF. CDR3 in DNA: TGTGCCAGCAGCTTAGTGGCGGTATCCTACAATGAGCAGTTCTTC.

There are many counts of this clonotype. The V and J genes are TRBV20-1 and TRBJ2-4; 10 bases line up with TRBD1. CDR3 length: 15 residues. Germline V gene data show CDR1 as DFQATT and CDR2 as SNEGSKA (reference sequence). V shed 7 bases, J shed 0 bases, and the junction held 6 bases outside the gene matches. The CDR3 nucleotides read TGCAGTGTTTTGACAGGGGGCCTAGCCAAAAACATTCAGTACTTC. Translating it yields CSVLTGGLAKNIQYF.